The following is a T cell receptor (beta chain) sequence with its context. The antigen is undetermined. Using immunoSEQ multiplex PCR, the repertoire was profiled, and TCRdb retains in-frame clones only, with some absent. The profile shows about 410,000 clones, about 90% of them singletons. The data were obtained in a study of Ad26.COV2.S vaccination and SARS-CoV-2 variants. Treatment of the sample: 15 to 20 received Ad26.COV2.S at low or high dose, single or two shots; about five received placebo; per-sample allocation not given. All samples were drawn on day 63, counting from the first vaccine or placebo injection. An adult donor aged 18-55 years was enrolled in Boston. General study points: Vaccinated individuals (as opposed to placebo recipients) had higher spike-specific TCR breadth.

The CDR3 loop spans 16 amino acids. Germline assignment: CDR1 SEHNR and CDR2 FQNEAQ (reference sequence). V dropped 0 bases and J dropped 3; count of bases not matched to a gene: 3. The genes are TRBV7-9 and TRBJ2-1; TRBD1 agrees at 9 bases. This receptor was taken from a person aged 18-65 years who received the Ad26.COV2.S COVID-19 vaccine or a placebo. This material consisted of peripheral blood, taken in a trial of Ad26.COV2.S vaccine versus placebo. CDR3 protein: CASSLAGTGSYNEQFF. As DNA, the CDR3 is TGTGCCAGCAGCTTAGCGGGGACAGGGAGCTACAATGAGCAGTTCTTC.